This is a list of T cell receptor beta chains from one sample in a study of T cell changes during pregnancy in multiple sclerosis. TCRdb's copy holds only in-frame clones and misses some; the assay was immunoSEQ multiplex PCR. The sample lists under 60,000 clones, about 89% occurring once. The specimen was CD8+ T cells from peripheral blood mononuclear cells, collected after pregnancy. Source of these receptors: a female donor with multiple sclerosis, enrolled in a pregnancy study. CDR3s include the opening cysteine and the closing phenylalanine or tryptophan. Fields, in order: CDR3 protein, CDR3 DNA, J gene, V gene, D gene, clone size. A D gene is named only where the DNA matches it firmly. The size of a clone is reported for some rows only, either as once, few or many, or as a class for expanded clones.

CATPPTGNHGYTF	TGTGCCACCCCCCCGACAGGGAACCATGGCTACACCTTC	TRBJ1-2	TRBV5-8	TRBD1	.
CASSLLQNTEAFF	TGTGCCAGCAGCCTACTACAGAACACTGAAGCTTTCTTT	TRBJ1-1	TRBV14	.	few
CASSSDWDRYSPLHF	TGTGCCAGCAGTTCCGACTGGGACAGGTATTCACCCCTCCACTTT	TRBJ1-6	TRBV27	TRBD1	once
CASSYDRGESPLHF	TGTGCCAGCAGTTATGACAGGGGCGAATCACCCCTCCACTTT	TRBJ1-6	TRBV6-6	TRBD1	.
CASSSSGRYNEQFF	TGTGCCAGTAGTTCTAGTGGGAGGTACAATGAGCAGTTCTTC	TRBJ2-1	TRBV19	.	.
CASSDRGQKTYGYTF	TGTGCCAGTAGCGACAGGGGCCAGAAGACTTATGGCTACACCTTC	TRBJ1-2	TRBV19	TRBD1	.
CASRPDRASNQPQHF	TGTGCCAGCAGGCCGGACAGGGCCAGCAATCAGCCCCAGCATTTT	TRBJ1-5	TRBV27	TRBD1	.
CASSVASGAEQFF	TGTGCCAGCAGCGTAGCAAGTGGGGCTGAGCAGTTCTTC	TRBJ2-1	TRBV9	.	.
CAWSVTGNWDTQYF	TGTGCCTGGAGTGTGACAGGGAATTGGGATACGCAGTATTTT	TRBJ2-3	TRBV30	TRBD1	.
CASSLGLAGGLYEQYF	TGCGCCAGCAGCTTGGGACTAGCGGGGGGGCTCTACGAGCAGTACTTC	TRBJ2-7	TRBV5-1	TRBD2	few
CASSHEAFF	TGTGCCAGCAGCCATGAAGCTTTCTTT	TRBJ1-1	TRBV7-9	.	.
CASSIGGEQFF	TGTGCCAGTAGTATCGGCGGTGAGCAGTTCTTC	TRBJ2-1	TRBV19	.	.
CASSRVTDTQYF	TGCGCCAGCAGTCGAGTCACAGATACGCAGTATTTT	TRBJ2-3	TRBV23-1	.	.
CASSFNTGENHEQYF	TGTGCCAGCAGCTTTAATACTGGAGAGAACCACGAGCAGTACTTC	TRBJ2-7	TRBV5-4	.	.
CASSFLGQMNTEAFF	TGTGCCAGCAGTTTCCTGGGACAGATGAACACTGAAGCTTTCTTT	TRBJ1-1	TRBV27	TRBD1	few
CASSGDIIGMNTEAFF	TGTGCCAGCAGTGGTGACATAATTGGAATGAACACTGAAGCTTTCTTT	TRBJ1-1	TRBV25-1	.	.
CASSPGTGELFF	TGTGCCAGCAGCCCGGGCACCGGGGAGCTGTTTTTT	TRBJ2-2	TRBV7-6	.	once
CASGPGTADSYEQYF	TGTGCCAGCGGCCCCGGGACAGCCGACTCCTACGAGCAGTACTTC	TRBJ2-7	TRBV13	TRBD1	.
CASSLAGDYEQYF	TGTGCCAGCTCACTAGCGGGAGATTACGAGCAGTACTTC	TRBJ2-7	TRBV27	TRBD2	.
CASSLGSRGYEQYF	TGTGCCAGCAGCTTGGGGTCCAGGGGGTACGAGCAGTACTTC	TRBJ2-7	TRBV5-6	TRBD1	.
CASSASGGYTDTQYF	TGTGCCAGCAGTGCTAGCGGGGGGTACACAGATACGCAGTATTTT	TRBJ2-3	TRBV6-4	TRBD2	once
CASSLELAGELTDTQYF	TGTGCCAGCAGCTTAGAACTAGCGGGGGAGCTCACAGATACGCAGTATTTT	TRBJ2-3	TRBV13	TRBD2	.
CATRSRASYNEQFF	TGTGCCACCAGAAGTAGAGCCTCCTACAATGAGCAGTTCTTC	TRBJ2-1	TRBV15	.	.
CASSPKGGVGTDTQYF	TGTGCCAGCAGCCCGAAAGGGGGGGTAGGCACAGATACGCAGTATTTT	TRBJ2-3	TRBV5-4	.	.
CASSLDGLSYEQYF	TGTGCCAGCAGCTTAGATGGTCTCAGCTACGAGCAGTACTTC	TRBJ2-7	TRBV7-9	.	.
CASSRREVTEAFF	TGTGCCAGCAGCCGAAGGGAGGTCACTGAAGCTTTCTTT	TRBJ1-1	TRBV14	.	.
CASSHRLAGYTGELFF	TGCGCCAGCAGCCACCGACTAGCGGGGTACACCGGGGAGCTGTTTTTT	TRBJ2-2	TRBV4-1	TRBD2	few
CASSEVPGGSYEQYF	TGTGCCAGCAGCGAAGTCCCGGGGGGCTCCTACGAGCAGTACTTC	TRBJ2-7	TRBV5-5	TRBD2	.
CASRDLAGGWYNEQFF	TGCGCCAGCAGAGACCTAGCGGGGGGGTGGTACAATGAGCAGTTCTTC	TRBJ2-1	TRBV5-1	TRBD2	.
CASSDARGTEAFF	TGTGCCAGCAGCGATGCAAGGGGAACTGAAGCTTTCTTT	TRBJ1-1	TRBV7-3	.	.
CASSSGLAGPDTQYF	TGTGCCAGCAGCTCGGGACTAGCCGGCCCAGATACGCAGTATTTT	TRBJ2-3	TRBV13	TRBD2	.
CASSTDGNSPLHF	TGTGCCAGCAGTACTGACGGGAATTCACCCCTCCACTTT	TRBJ1-6	TRBV6-5	.	few
CSVEGGAGQGVKNIQYF	TGCAGCGTTGAGGGGGGGGCGGGACAGGGGGTCAAAAACATTCAGTACTTC	TRBJ2-4	TRBV29-1	TRBD1	.
CASSTAPSGDYNEQFF	TGTGCCAGCAGCACAGCCCCTAGCGGGGACTACAATGAGCAGTTCTTC	TRBJ2-1	TRBV11-2	TRBD2	.
CAILKGTEAFF	TGCGCCATCCTAAAGGGGACTGAAGCTTTCTTT	TRBJ1-1	TRBV10-2	.	.
CASSLGAIMANEKLFF	TGTGCCAGCAGCTTGGGGGCGATAATGGCTAATGAAAAACTGTTTTTT	TRBJ1-4	TRBV5-6	.	.